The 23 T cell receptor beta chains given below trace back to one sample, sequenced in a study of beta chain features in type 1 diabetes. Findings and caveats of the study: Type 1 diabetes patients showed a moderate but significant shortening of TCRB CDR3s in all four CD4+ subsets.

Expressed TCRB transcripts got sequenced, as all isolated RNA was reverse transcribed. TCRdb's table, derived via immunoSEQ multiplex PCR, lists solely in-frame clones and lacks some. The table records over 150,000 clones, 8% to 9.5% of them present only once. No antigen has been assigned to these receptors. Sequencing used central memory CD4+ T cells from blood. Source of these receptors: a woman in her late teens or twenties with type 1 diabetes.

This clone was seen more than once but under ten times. CDR3 coding DNA: TGTGCCAGCAGCTCGCGGGGCCTAATCTACGAGCAGTACTTC. This sequence encodes CASSSRGLIYEQYF. V usage is TRBV7-9 and J usage is TRBJ2-7; D is perhaps TRBD2 (6 bases). The V gene lost 4 bases and the J gene lost 3 bases, with 13 bases spanning the gap. CDR1 is SEHNR and CDR2 is FQNEAQ in the germline V gene (reference sequence). The CDR3 spans 14 residues.

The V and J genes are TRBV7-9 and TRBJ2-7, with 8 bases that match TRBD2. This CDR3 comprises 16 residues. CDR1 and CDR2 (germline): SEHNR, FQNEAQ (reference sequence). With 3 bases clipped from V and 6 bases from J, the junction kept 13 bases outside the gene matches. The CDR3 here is CASSFAGGLGSPEQYF. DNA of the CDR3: TGTGCCAGCAGCTTTGCGGGGGGCCTGGGATCACCCGAGCAGTACTTC.

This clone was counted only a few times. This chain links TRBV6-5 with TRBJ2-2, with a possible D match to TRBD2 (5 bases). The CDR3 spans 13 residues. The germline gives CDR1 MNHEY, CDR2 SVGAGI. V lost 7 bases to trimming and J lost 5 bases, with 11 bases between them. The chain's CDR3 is CASKDGVTGELFF. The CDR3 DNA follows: TGTGCCAGCAAAGACGGGGTAACCGGGGAGCTGTTTTTT.

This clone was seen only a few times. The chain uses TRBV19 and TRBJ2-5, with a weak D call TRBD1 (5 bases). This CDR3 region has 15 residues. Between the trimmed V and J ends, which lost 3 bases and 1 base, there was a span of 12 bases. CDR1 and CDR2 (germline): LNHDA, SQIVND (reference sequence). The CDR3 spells CASSIGIDSQETQYF. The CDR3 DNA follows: TGTGCCAGTAGTATCGGTATCGACAGCCAAGAGACCCAGTACTTC.

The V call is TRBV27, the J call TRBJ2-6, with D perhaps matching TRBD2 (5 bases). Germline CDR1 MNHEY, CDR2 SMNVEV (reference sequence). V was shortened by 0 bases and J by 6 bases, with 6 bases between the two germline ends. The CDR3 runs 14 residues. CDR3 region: CASSLSREANVLTF. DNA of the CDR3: TGTGCCAGCAGTTTATCGAGGGAGGCCAACGTCCTGACTTTC.

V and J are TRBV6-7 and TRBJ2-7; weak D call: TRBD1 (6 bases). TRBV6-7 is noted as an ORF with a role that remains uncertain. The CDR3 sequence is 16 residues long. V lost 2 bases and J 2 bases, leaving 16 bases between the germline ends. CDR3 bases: TGTGCCAGCAGTTACCAACAGGGTTGTGGGACCTACGAGCAGTACTTC. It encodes CASSYQQGCGTYEQYF.

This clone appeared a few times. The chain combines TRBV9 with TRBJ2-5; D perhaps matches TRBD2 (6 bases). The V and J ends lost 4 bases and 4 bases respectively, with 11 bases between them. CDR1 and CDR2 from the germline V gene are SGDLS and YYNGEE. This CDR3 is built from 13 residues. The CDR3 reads CASSLGGGETQYF. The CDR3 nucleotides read TGTGCCAGCAGCCTCGGGGGAGGAGAGACCCAGTACTTC.

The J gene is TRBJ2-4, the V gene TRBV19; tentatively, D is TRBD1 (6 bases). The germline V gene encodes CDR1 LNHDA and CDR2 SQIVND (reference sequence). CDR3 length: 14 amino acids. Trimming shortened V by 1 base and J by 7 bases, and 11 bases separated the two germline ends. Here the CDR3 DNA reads TGTGCCAGTAGTATAGCGCAGGGGCTGAACATTCAGTACTTC. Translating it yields CASSIAQGLNIQYF. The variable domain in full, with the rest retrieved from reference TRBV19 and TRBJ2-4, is DGGITQSPKYLFRKEGQNVTLSCEQNLNHDAMYWYRQDPGQGLRLIYYSQIVNDFQKGDIAEGYSVSREKKESFPLTVTSAQKNPTAFYLCASSIAQGLNIQYFGAGTRLSVL.

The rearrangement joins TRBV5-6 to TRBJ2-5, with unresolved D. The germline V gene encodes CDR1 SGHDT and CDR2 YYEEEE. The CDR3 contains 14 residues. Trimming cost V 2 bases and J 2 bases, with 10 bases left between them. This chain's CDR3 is CASSFGLVQETQYF. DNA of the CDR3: TGTGCCAGCAGCTTCGGGTTGGTACAAGAGACCCAGTACTTC.

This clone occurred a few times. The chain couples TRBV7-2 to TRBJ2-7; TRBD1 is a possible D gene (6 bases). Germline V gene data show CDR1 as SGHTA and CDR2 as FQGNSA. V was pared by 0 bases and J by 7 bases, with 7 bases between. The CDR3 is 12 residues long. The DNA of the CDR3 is TGTGCCAGCAGCTTAGCCCAGGGGGAGCAGTACTTC. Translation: CASSLAQGEQYF.

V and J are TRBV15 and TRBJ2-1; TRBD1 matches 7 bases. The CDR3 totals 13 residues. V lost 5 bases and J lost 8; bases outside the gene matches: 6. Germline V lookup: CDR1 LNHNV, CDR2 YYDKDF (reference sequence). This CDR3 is CATSRRQGYEQFF. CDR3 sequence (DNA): TGTGCCACCAGCCGTCGACAGGGCTATGAGCAGTTCTTC.

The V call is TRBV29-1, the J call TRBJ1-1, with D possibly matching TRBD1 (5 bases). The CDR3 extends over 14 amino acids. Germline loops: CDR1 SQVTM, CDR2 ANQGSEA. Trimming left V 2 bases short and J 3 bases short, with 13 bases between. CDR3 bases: TGCAGCGTTGAATTCCCGGGGGTGGACACTGAAGCTTTCTTT. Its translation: CSVEFPGVDTEAFF.

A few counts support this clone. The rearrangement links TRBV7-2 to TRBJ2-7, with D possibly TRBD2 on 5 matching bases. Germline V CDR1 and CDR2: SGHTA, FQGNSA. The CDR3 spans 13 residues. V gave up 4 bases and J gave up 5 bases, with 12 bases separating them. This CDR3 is CASSSSRDDEQYF. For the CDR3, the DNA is TGTGCCAGCAGCTCCTCCCGGGATGACGAGCAGTACTTC.

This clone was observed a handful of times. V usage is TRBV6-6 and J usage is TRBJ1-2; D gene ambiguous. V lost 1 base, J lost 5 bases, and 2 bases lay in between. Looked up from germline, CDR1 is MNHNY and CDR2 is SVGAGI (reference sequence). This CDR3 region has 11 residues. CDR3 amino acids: CASSYLYGYTF. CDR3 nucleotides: TGTGCCAGCAGTTACTTATATGGCTACACCTTC.

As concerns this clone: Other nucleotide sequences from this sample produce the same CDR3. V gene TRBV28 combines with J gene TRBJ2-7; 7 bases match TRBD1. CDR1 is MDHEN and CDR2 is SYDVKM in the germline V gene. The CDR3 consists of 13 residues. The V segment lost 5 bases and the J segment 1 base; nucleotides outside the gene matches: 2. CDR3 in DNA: TGTGCCAGCAGTCCGGGACAGTCCTACGAGCAGTACTTC. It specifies CASSPGQSYEQYF.

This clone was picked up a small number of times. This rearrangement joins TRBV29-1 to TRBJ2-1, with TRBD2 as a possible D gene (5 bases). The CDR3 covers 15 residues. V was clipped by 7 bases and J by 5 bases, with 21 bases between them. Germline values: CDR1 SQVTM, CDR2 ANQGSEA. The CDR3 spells CSASPRQTNNNEQFF. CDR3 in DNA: TGCAGCGCCTCGCCGAGGCAGACTAATAACAATGAGCAGTTCTTC.

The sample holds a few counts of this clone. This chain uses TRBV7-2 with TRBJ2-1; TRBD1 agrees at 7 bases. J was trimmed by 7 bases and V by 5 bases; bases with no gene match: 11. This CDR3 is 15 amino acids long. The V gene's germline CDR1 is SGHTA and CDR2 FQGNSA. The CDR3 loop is CASSPQTNRGNEQFF. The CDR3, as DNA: TGTGCCAGCAGCCCCCAGACCAACAGGGGAAATGAGCAGTTCTTC. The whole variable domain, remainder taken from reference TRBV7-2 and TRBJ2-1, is GAGVSQSPSNKVTEKGKDVELRCDPISGHTALYWYRQSLGQGLEFLIYFQGNSAPDKSGLPSDRFSAERTGGSVSTLTIQRTQQEDSAVYLCASSPQTNRGNEQFFGPGTRLTVL.

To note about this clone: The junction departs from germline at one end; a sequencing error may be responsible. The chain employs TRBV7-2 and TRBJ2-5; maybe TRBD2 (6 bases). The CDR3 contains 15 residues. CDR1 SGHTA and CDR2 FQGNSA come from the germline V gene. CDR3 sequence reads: CASSLHSGYQETQYF. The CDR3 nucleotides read TGCGCCAGCAGCCTCCATAGCGGCTACCAAGAGACCCAGTACTTC.

This chain's CDR3 is CASRRTGNSYEQYF. The CDR3 DNA is TGTGCCAGCAGGAGGACAGGGAACTCCTACGAGCAGTACTTC. The chain is built from TRBV6-1 and TRBJ2-7, with 8 bases lining up with TRBD1. Per germline, CDR1 MNHNS and CDR2 SASEGT. V lost 6 bases to trimming and J lost 0 bases; unmatched junction nucleotides: 4. The CDR3 is 14 amino acids.

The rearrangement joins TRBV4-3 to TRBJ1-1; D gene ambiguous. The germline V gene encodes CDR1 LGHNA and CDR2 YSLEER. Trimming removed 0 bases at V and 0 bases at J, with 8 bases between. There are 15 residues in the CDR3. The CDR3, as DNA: TGCGCCAGCAGCCAAGATCCGCGGATGAACACTGAAGCTTTCTTT. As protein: CASSQDPRMNTEAFF.

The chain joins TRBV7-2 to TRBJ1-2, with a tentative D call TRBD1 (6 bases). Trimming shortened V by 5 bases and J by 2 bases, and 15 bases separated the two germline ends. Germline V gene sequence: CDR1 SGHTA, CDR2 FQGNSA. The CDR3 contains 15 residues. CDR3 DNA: TGTGCCAGCAGCGAAGCAGCAACAGGGAACTATGGCTACACCTTC. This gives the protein CASSEAATGNYGYTF. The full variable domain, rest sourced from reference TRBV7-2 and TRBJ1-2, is GAGVSQSPSNKVTEKGKDVELRCDPISGHTALYWYRQSLGQGLEFLIYFQGNSAPDKSGLPSDRFSAERTGGSVSTLTIQRTQQEDSAVYLCASSEAATGNYGYTFGSGTRLTVV.

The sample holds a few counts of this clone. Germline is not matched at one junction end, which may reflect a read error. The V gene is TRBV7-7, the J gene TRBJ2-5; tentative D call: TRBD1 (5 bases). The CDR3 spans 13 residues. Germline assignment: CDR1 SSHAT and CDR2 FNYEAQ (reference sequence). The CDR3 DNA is TGTGCTAGCAGCCCCAGGGTACAGGAGACCCAGTACTTC. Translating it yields CASSPRVQETQYF.

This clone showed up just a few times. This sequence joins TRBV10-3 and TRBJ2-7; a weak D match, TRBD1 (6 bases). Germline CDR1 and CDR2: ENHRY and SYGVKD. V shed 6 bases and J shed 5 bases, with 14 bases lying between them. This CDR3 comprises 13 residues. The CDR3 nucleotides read TGTGCCATCAGAAAGCAGGGGAAGGACGAGCAGTACTTC. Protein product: CAIRKQGKDEQYF.